This TCR beta chain is from a study of T cell repertoires in cytomegalovirus infection. This clonotype was recorded many times. Its target is not known. Each CDR3 protein is one row after TCRdb ran MiXCR on the reads. The sample carries 60,000 to 85,000 distinct CDR3 sequences, approximately 22% recorded once. Looked up from germline, CDR1 is SGHTA and CDR2 is FQGNSA. V lost 1 base to trimming and J lost 3 bases, with 5 bases between them. This CDR3 has 13 amino acids. This chain links TRBV7-2 with TRBJ2-3, with D unresolved. The sequence was obtained from a human donor in good health (CMV status not recorded). Some clones in this sample may be carry-over from other donors' samples. Sequences were obtained from PBMCs, sequenced either directly or after in vitro stimulation (not recorded which). In nucleotides, the CDR3 is TGTGCCAGCAGCTTAGTAGTTACAGATACGCAGTATTTT. Residues: CASSLVVTDTQYF. Full variable domain (missing parts from reference TRBV7-2 and TRBJ2-3): GAGVSQSPSNKVTEKGKDVELRCDPISGHTALYWYRQSLGQGLEFLIYFQGNSAPDKSGLPSDRFSAERTGGSVSTLTIQRTQQEDSAVYLCASSLVVTDTQYFGPGTRLTVL.